This T cell receptor (beta chain) was documented in a study of cytomegalovirus exposure and HLA in healthy donors. Study results and caveats: According to a subsequent analysis, TCR clusters identified in the first cohort showed a tendency to co-occur across the 120 validation repertoires.

TCRdb's copy holds only in-frame clones and misses some; the assay was immunoSEQ multiplex PCR. The repertoire has over 70,000 clones, about 87% of them found once; the top ten carry about 4.1%. There are 15 residues in the CDR3. Trimming stripped 1 base from V and 5 bases from J, with 12 bases between. CDR1 and CDR2 from the germline V gene are SNHLY and FYNNEI. This clone occurred a few times. No antigen is known for it. The chain links TRBV2 to TRBJ1-5; possibly TRBD1 for D (5 bases). The sample was PBMCs. This receptor was identified in a woman aged 18-35 years in good health and CMV-seropositive. The DNA of the CDR3 is TGTGCCAGCAGTGAAGGGGGGGAGCCGTATCAGCCCCAGCATTTT. This codes for CASSEGGEPYQPQHF.